These 19 T cell receptor beta chains were all obtained from the same sample, sequenced in a study of graft-versus-host responses after intestinal transplantation (dated by TCRdb to the early 2020s). The library was made by the immunoSEQ multiplex PCR assay. TCRdb limited this immuneACCESS table to in-frame rearrangements with V and J called. A share of clones is missing; checked studies link under half to unresolved V genes, and the rest is unexplained. Present in this sample are some 41,000 clones, approximately 95% of which were seen just once. The ten top clones hold roughly 0.58% of the sample. The antigens for these receptors are not known. Taken with the paper, the label for time point translates to: cells obtained before transplantation from donor or recipient. The sample was unstimulated CD8+ T cells sorted from spleen or lymph node cells, taken before transplant. These receptors all come from a human donor who was the organ donor for an intestinal transplant.

The V call is TRBV9, the J call TRBJ2-7; 11 bases are shared with TRBD2. The CDR3 is made up of 16 amino acids. The V segment lost 6 bases and the J segment 5 bases; nucleotides outside the gene matches: 13. Per the germline V gene, CDR1 is SGDLS and CDR2 is YYNGEE. This CDR3 reads CASTPDSGGGPHEQYF. The CDR3, as DNA: TGTGCCAGCACCCCGGATAGCGGGGGGGGCCCGCACGAGCAGTACTTC.

This clone came up once. The chain employs TRBV11-2 and TRBJ2-7; unclear D gene. The ends were cut back, 3 bases at V and 2 bases at J, with 11 bases in the middle. From germline, CDR1 is SGHAT and CDR2 FQNNGV. The CDR3 runs to 14 residues. The CDR3 region is CASSFYRLPYEQYF. The CDR3 region has the DNA TGTGCCAGCAGCTTTTATCGGTTACCCTACGAGCAGTACTTC.

V gene TRBV29-1 combines with J gene TRBJ2-1; 9 bases fit TRBD2. The germline gives CDR1 SQVTM, CDR2 ANQGSEA. V gave up 5 bases and J gave up 4 bases; unmatched junction bases: 9. The CDR3 extends over 15 amino acids. This CDR3 reads CSVSRELAGYNEQFF. CDR3 DNA: TGCAGCGTTTCTAGGGAACTAGCGGGTTACAATGAGCAGTTCTTC.

The rearrangement joins TRBV2 to TRBJ1-1; 11 bases line up with TRBD1. Germline lookup yields CDR1 SNHLY and CDR2 FYNNEI. The J segment lost 4 bases and the V segment lost 11 bases, leaving 6 bases of the junction unmatched. The CDR3 runs to 13 residues. The CDR3 reads CAVLGTGGTEAFF. In DNA form, the CDR3 reads TGTGCCGTTCTTGGGACAGGGGGCACTGAAGCTTTCTTT.

The genes are TRBV4-3 and TRBJ1-1; 7 bases line up with TRBD1. V dropped 6 bases and J dropped 6; count of bases not matched to a gene: 10. CDR1 is LGHNA, CDR2 YSLEER, per germline. This CDR3 is 14 amino acids long. CDR3 sequence reads: CASRSAGGRAEAFF. CDR3 sequence (DNA): TGCGCCAGCAGGAGTGCAGGGGGTAGGGCTGAAGCTTTCTTT.

The chain couples TRBV7-3 to TRBJ2-3, with 10 bases aligning to TRBD2. The CDR3 spans 15 residues. The trim removed 4 bases at V and 4 bases at J, leaving 5 bases unmatched. CDR1 SGHTA and CDR2 FQGTGA come from the germline V gene. For the CDR3, the DNA is TGTGCCAGCAGCTCCAGCGGGGGGGCCGCAGATACGCAGTATTTT. It encodes CASSSSGGAADTQYF.

The genes are TRBV27 and TRBJ1-6; no clear D. Trimming cost V 1 base and J 6 bases, with 4 bases left between them. Looked up from germline, CDR1 is MNHEY and CDR2 is SMNVEV (reference sequence). The CDR3 runs 13 residues. CDR3 loop: CASSLWANSPLHF. The CDR3, as DNA: TGTGCCAGCAGTTTATGGGCTAATTCACCCCTCCACTTT.

V and J are TRBV29-1 and TRBJ2-2, with 7 bases matching TRBD2. The CDR3 spans 12 residues. The J segment lost 12 bases and the V segment lost 6 bases, leaving 10 bases of the junction unmatched. CDR1 and CDR2 (germline): SQVTM, ANQGSEA. CDR3 nucleotide sequence: TGCAGCGTCCAATACGGGGGGAGGAAGCTGTTTTTT. It codes for CSVQYGGRKLFF.

This clone was detected once. CDR3 protein: CASSYGGPYEQYF. The CDR3 DNA follows: TGTGCCAGCAGCTACGGGGGCCCCTACGAGCAGTACTTC. J is TRBJ2-7 and V is TRBV6-6; D may correspond to TRBD1 or TRBD2 (6 bases each). CDR1 and CDR2 (germline): MNHNY, SVGAGI (reference sequence). The CDR3 extends over 13 amino acids. Trimming shortened V by 6 bases and J by 2 bases, and 11 bases separated the two germline ends.

The chain has TRBV7-2 and TRBJ2-3, with 7 bases fitting TRBD2. The CDR3 has 16 amino acids. The germline gives CDR1 SGHTA, CDR2 FQGNSA. V gave up 5 bases and J gave up 0 bases; unmatched junction bases: 8. The DNA of the CDR3 is TGTGCCAGCAGCGCCGGCCCGGGACTAAGCACAGATACGCAGTATTTT. Residues: CASSAGPGLSTDTQYF.

The rearrangement links TRBV9 to TRBJ1-1, with 8 bases identical to TRBD1. Trimming cost V 4 bases and J 1 base; bases outside gene matches: 9. Looked up from germline, CDR1 is SGDLS and CDR2 is YYNGEE. This CDR3 spans 16 amino acids. The CDR3, as DNA: TGTGCCAGCAGCAGGACAGGGCCCGGGGGGAACACTGAAGCTTTCTTT. Translating gives CASSRTGPGGNTEAFF.

The rearrangement joins TRBV19 to TRBJ2-4; 12 bases map to TRBD2. CDR3 length equals 17 residues. Trimming cost V 1 base and J 7 bases; bases outside gene matches: 8. Germline V gene lookup returns CDR1 LNHDA and CDR2 SQIVND (reference sequence). CDR3 DNA: TGTGCCAGTAGTATAGTTCTTCGACTAGCGGGGGCCAACATTCAGTACTTC. Translated: CASSIVLRLAGANIQYF.

The V and J genes are TRBV4-2 and TRBJ1-3; D is uncertain. The CDR3 consists of 19 residues. Germline loops: CDR1 LGHNA, CDR2 YNFKEQ. V lost 1 base and J lost 2, with 21 bases in between. CDR3 in amino acids: CASSQGRWPRLSAGNTIYF. Here the CDR3 DNA reads TGTGCCAGCAGCCAAGGTCGCTGGCCGAGACTTTCCGCTGGAAACACCATATATTTT.

The CDR3 nucleotides are TGCGCCAGCAGCCTAGACGGGCTGGGGCTCAATCAGCCCCAGCATTTT. This codes for CASSLDGLGLNQPQHF. The chain has TRBV4-1 and TRBJ1-5, with TRBD1 as a possible D gene (5 bases). Trimming removed 4 bases from V and 3 bases from J, with 16 bases in between. In germline, CDR1 is MGHRA, CDR2 YSYEKL. The CDR3 is made up of 16 amino acids.

The CDR3: CASSFAGSNTEAFF. The CDR3 region has the DNA TGTGCCAGCAGCTTTGCAGGTTCCAACACTGAAGCTTTCTTT. The genes are TRBV11-1 and TRBJ1-1; no firm D call. The V gene's germline CDR1 is SGHAT and CDR2 FQDESV (reference sequence). Trimming pared 3 bases from V and 2 bases from J, leaving 10 bases between. This CDR3 has 14 residues.

The chain joins TRBV7-3 to TRBJ2-3, with D perhaps matching TRBD1 (5 bases). The CDR3 is 15 amino acids. V dropped 5 bases and J dropped 3 bases, with 15 bases sitting between them. CDR1 and CDR2 from the germline V gene are SGHTA and FQGTGA. The chain's CDR3 is CASSPSRATTDTQYF. The CDR3 DNA sequence: TGTGCCAGCAGCCCGAGCAGGGCGACAACAGATACGCAGTATTTT.

The chain joins TRBV2 to TRBJ2-7; D is perhaps TRBD2 (6 bases). CDR3 length equals 11 residues. Trimming shortened V by 8 bases and J by 5 bases, and 10 bases separated the two germline ends. CDR1 is SNHLY, CDR2 FYNNEI, per germline. This CDR3 is CASRGMHEQYF. CDR3 sequence (DNA): TGTGCCAGCCGCGGGATGCACGAGCAGTACTTC.

The chain links TRBV29-1 to TRBJ2-2; D is perhaps TRBD1 (7 bases). Germline V gene sequence: CDR1 SQVTM, CDR2 ANQGSEA. The CDR3 length is 16 residues. The germline V and J ends were trimmed by 2 bases and 5 bases, with 18 bases remaining between them. CDR3 nucleotide sequence: TGCAGCGTTGAAATAGGAGGGGGCACGGGTACCGGGGAGCTGTTTTTT. Encoded protein: CSVEIGGGTGTGELFF.

CDR3 amino acids: CASSLDQGTLNTEAFF. The CDR3 bases are TGTGCCAGCAGCTTAGATCAGGGGACCCTGAACACTGAAGCTTTCTTT. The chain has TRBV7-6 and TRBJ1-1, with TRBD1 as a possible D gene (6 bases). The CDR3 extends over 16 amino acids. CDR1 SGHVS and CDR2 FNYEAQ come from the germline V gene. V was trimmed by 1 base and J by 0 bases, leaving 12 bases between them.